This TCR beta chain was identified during a study of blood T cells in healthy people across ages. Through a sample-barcoded 5' primer and a J-beta primer mix, a second PCR was run for about 6 to 11 cycles. TCRdb fed the 5' RACE reads into MiXCR, producing one record per CDR3 protein. The sample has 550,000 to 800,000 distinct CDR3 sequences, about a third seen once. This clonotype was seen repeatedly, ten times or more. The sequence was collected from a woman of 80 years or more in good health. What was sequenced was blood.

CDR3 in DNA: TGTGCCAGCAGTTTACGGTCTGAAGCTTTCTTT. It codes for CASSLRSEAFF. The chain carries TRBV12-3 or TRBV12-4 and TRBJ1-1; D remains ambiguous. CDR3 size: 11 residues. V lost 2 bases to trimming and J lost 6 bases, with 4 bases between them.